The clone carrying this T cell receptor (beta chain) showed up many times. Its antigen remains unknown. V shed 4 bases and J shed 3 bases, with 12 bases lying between them. CDR1 is DFQATT and CDR2 is SNEGSKA in the germline V gene (reference sequence). The CDR3 is made up of 13 amino acids. This sample was taken from a study of CD8 T cells in ankylosing spondylitis. Study-level findings and limits: Blood from ankylosing spondylitis patients appeared to carry a characteristic roughly 8-variant TCR beta motif. A CD8+ phenotype characterized the disease-linked clones, which were relatively rare in peripheral blood. Existing reports had already noted some motif variants in reactive arthritis synovial fluid and blood. Clones tied to disease were said to be significantly enriched in matched ankylosing spondylitis synovial fluid.

Quantitative 5'-RACE with molecular barcodes produced the TCR beta libraries. In TCRdb, the 5' RACE reads were re-called with MiXCR into one record per CDR3 protein. The sample shows 700,000 to 850,000 distinct CDR3 sequences, around 11% of them seen only once. This receptor was obtained from a male donor with ankylosing spondylitis. The sample taken for sequencing was blood, either unsorted or a sorted T cell fraction (not recorded which). The J gene is TRBJ1-1, the V gene TRBV20-1, with D perhaps matching TRBD1 (6 bases). The CDR3 nucleotides are TGCAGTGCTAAATCAAGGGGGGACACTGAAGCTTTCTTT. Its translation: CSAKSRGDTEAFF.